This note documents a single T cell receptor beta chain sequence. Its cognate antigen is unknown. This entry belongs to a study of blood T cells in healthy people across ages. On the study more broadly: About one barcoded TCR beta cDNA was captured per two T cells. Study-wide points: Correlation between TCR beta diversity and naive T cell percentage was strong.

The second PCR ran about 6 to 12 cycles with a sample-barcoded 5' primer and J-beta primers. MiXCR, run by TCRdb on the 5' RACE reads, gives a single entry per CDR3 protein. The repertoire holds around 1,100,000 distinct CDR3 sequences, more than 30% seen once, with around 13% in the top ten. Germline V lookup: CDR1 SEHNR, CDR2 FQNEAQ (reference sequence). V was clipped by 4 bases and J by 4 bases, with 20 bases between them. This CDR3 is 17 amino acids long. The sequencing sample was made of blood. The chain combines TRBV7-9 with TRBJ1-5, with a tentative D call TRBD1 (5 bases). The TCR was taken from a man between 18 and 35 years old in good health. DNA of the CDR3: TGTGCCAGCAGCTCCGCGCGGGGGGTGGGTAATAATCAGCCCCAGCATTTT. Residues: CASSSARGVGNNQPQHF. The entire variable domain, with the rest obtained from reference TRBV7-9 and TRBJ1-5, is as follows: DTGVSQNPRHKITKRGQNVTFRCDPISEHNRLYWYRQTLGQGPEFLTYFQNEAQLEKSRLLSDRFSAERPKGSFSTLEIQRTEQGDSAMYLCASSSARGVGNNQPQHFGDGTRLSIL.